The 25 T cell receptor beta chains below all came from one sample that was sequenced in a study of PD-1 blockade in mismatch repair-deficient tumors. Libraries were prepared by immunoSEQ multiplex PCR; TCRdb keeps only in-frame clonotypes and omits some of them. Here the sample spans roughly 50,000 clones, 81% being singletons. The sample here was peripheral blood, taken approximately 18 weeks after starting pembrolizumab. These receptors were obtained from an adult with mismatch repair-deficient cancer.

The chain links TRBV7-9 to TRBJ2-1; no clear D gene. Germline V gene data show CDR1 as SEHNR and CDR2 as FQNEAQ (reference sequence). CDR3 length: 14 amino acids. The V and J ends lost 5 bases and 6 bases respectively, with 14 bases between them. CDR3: CASSLVPSGNEQFF. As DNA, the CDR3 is TGTGCCAGCAGCCTAGTACCATCCGGCAATGAGCAGTTCTTC. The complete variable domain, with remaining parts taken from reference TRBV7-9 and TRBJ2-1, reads DTGVSQNPRHKITKRGQNVTFRCDPISEHNRLYWYRQTLGQGPEFLTYFQNEAQLEKSRLLSDRFSAERPKGSFSTLEIQRTEQGDSAMYLCASSLVPSGNEQFFGPGTRLTVL.

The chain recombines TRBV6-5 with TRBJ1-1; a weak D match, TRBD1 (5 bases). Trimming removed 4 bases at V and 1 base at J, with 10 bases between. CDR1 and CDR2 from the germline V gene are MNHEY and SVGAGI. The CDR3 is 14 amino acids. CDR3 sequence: CASSFRQWNTEAFF. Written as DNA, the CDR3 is TGTGCCAGCAGTTTCCGACAGTGGAACACTGAAGCTTTCTTT.

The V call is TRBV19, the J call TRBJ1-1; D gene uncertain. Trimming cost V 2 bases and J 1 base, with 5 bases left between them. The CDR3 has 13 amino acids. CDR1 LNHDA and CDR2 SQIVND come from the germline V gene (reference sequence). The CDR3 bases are TGTGCCAGTAGTATAAGGCAGAACACTGAAGCTTTCTTT. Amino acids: CASSIRQNTEAFF.

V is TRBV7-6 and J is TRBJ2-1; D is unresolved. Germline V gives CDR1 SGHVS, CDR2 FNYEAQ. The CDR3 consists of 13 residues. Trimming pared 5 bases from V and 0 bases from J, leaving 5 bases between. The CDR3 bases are TGTGCCAGCAGCCCAAACTCCTACAATGAGCAGTTCTTC. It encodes CASSPNSYNEQFF.

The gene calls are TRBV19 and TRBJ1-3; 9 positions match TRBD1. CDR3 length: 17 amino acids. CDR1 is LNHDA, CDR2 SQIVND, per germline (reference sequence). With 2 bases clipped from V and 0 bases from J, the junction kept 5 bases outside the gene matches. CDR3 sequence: CASSIRQGGYSGNTIYF. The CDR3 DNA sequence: TGTGCCAGTAGTATAAGACAGGGGGGATACTCTGGAAACACCATATATTTT. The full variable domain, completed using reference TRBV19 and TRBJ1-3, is DGGITQSPKYLFRKEGQNVTLSCEQNLNHDAMYWYRQDPGQGLRLIYYSQIVNDFQKGDIAEGYSVSREKKESFPLTVTSAQKNPTAFYLCASSIRQGGYSGNTIYFGEGSWLTVV.

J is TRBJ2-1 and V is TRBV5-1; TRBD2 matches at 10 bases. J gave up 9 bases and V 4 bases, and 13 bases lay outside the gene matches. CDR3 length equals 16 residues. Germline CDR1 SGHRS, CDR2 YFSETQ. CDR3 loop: CASSVAPGLASTEQFF. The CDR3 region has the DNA TGCGCCAGCAGCGTCGCTCCGGGACTAGCGTCTACTGAGCAGTTCTTC.

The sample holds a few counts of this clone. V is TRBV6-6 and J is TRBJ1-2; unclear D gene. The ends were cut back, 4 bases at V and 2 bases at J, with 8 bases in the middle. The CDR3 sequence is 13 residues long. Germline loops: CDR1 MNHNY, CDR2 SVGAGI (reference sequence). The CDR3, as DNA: TGTGCCAGCAGTTCGGACGTAAACTATGGCTACACCTTC. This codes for CASSSDVNYGYTF.

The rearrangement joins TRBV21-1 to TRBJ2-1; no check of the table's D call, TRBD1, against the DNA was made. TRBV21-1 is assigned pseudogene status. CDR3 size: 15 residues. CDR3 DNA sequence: TGTGCCAGCAGCAAAGCGAAACAGGGTTACAATGAGCAGTTCTTC. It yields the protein CASSKAKQGYNEQFF.

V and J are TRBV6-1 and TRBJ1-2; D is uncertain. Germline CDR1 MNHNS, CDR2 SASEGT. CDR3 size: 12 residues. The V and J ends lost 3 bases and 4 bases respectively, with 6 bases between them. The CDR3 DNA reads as TGTGCCAGCAGTGAGGCAGTCTATGGCTACACCTTC. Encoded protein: CASSEAVYGYTF.

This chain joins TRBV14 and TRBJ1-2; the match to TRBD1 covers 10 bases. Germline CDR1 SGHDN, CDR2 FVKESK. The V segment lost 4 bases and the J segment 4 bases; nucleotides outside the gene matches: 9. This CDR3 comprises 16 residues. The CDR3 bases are TGTGCCAGCAGCCCTGACAGGGGGCGAAGCGGCTATGGCTACACCTTC. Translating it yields CASSPDRGRSGYGYTF.

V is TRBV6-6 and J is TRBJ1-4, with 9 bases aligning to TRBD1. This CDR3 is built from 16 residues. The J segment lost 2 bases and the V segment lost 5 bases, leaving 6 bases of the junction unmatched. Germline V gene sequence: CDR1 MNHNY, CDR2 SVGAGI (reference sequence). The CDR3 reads CASSLTGGTTNEKLFF. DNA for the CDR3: TGTGCCAGCAGTCTTACAGGGGGCACTACTAATGAAAAACTGTTTTTT.

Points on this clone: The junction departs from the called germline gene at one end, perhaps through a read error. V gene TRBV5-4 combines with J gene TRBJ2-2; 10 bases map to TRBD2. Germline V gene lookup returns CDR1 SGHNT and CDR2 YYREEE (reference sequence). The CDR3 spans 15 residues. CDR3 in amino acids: CASRGLAGDTWELFF. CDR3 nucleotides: TGTGCCAGCAGGGGCCTAGCGGGAGACACCTGGGAGCTGTTTTTT.

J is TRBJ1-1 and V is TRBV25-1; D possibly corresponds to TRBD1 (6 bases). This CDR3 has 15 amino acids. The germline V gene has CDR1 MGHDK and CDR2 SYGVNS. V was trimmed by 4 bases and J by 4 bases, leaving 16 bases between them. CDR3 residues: CASSATGTGSTEAFF. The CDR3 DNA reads TGTGCCAGCAGTGCTACAGGGACGGGGAGCACTGAAGCTTTCTTT.

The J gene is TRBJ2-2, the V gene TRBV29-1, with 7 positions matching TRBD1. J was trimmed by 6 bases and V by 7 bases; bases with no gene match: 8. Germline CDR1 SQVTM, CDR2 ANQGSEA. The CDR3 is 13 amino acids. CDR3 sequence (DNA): TGCAGCGCCCGCGGGCAGGGGGCCGGGGAGCTGTTTTTT. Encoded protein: CSARGQGAGELFF.

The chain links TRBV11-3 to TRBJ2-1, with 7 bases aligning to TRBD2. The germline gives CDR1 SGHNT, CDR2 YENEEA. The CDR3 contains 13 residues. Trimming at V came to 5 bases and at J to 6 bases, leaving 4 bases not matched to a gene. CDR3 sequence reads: CASSRGGGNEQFF. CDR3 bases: TGTGCCAGCAGCCGAGGCGGGGGCAATGAGCAGTTCTTC. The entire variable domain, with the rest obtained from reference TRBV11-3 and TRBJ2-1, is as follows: EAGVVQSPRYKIIEKKQPVAFWCNPISGHNTLYWYLQNLGQGPELLIRYENEEAVDDSQLPKDRFSAERLKGVDSTLKIQPAELGDSAVYLCASSRGGGNEQFFGPGTRLTVL.

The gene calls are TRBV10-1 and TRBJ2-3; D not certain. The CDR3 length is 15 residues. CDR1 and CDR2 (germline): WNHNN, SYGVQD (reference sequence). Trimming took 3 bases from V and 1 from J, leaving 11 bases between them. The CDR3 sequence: CASSEQQGRTDTQYF. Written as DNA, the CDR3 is TGCGCCAGCAGTGAACAGCAAGGACGCACAGATACGCAGTATTTT.

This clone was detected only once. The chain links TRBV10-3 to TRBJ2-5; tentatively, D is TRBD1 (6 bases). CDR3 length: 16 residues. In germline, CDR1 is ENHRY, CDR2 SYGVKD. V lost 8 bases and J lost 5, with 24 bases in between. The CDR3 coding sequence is TGTGCCATCTCACACAGGGAAACAGATTCTCCGGAGACCCAGTACTTC. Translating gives CAISHRETDSPETQYF.

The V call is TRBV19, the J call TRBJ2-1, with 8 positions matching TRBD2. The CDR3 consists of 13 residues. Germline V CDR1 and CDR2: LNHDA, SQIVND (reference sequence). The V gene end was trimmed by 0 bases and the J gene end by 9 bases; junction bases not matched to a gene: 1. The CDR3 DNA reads TGTGCCAGTAGTATAGAGGGACTAGGTGAGCAGTTCTTC. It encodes CASSIEGLGEQFF.

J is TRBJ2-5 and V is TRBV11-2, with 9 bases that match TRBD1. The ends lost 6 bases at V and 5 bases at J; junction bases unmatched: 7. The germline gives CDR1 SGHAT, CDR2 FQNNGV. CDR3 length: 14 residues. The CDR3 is CASSVQGAVETQYF. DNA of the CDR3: TGTGCCAGCAGTGTACAGGGGGCGGTGGAGACCCAGTACTTC.

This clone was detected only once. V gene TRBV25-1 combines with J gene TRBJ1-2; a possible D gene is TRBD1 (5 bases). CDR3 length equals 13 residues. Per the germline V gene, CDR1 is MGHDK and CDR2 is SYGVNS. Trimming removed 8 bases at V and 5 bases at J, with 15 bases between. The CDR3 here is CASAISPGYGYTF. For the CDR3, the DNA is TGTGCCAGCGCAATCTCCCCAGGGTATGGCTACACCTTC.

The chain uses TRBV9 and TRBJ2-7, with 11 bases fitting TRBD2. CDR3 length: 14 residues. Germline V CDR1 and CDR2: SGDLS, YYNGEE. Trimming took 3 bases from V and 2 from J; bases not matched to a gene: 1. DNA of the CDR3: TGTGCCAGCAGCGCGGGACTAGCGGCCTACGAGCAGTACTTC. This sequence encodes CASSAGLAAYEQYF.

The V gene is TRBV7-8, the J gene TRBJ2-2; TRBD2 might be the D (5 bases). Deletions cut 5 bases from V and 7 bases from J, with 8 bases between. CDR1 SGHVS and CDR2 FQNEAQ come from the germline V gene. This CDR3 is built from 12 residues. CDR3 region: CASSISGGELFF. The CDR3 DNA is TGTGCCAGCAGCATAAGCGGCGGGGAGCTGTTTTTT.

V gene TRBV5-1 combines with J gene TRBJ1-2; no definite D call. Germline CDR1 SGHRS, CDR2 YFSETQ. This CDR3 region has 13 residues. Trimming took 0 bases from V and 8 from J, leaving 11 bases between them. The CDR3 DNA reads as TGCGCCAGCAGCTTGGTGGAGCAGGACGGCTACACCTTC. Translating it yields CASSLVEQDGYTF.

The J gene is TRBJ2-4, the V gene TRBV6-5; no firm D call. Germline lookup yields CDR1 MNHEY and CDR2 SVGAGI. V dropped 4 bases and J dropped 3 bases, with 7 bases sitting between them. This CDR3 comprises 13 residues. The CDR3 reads CASSLSDKNIQYF. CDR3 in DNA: TGTGCCAGCAGTTTGAGTGACAAAAACATTCAGTACTTC.

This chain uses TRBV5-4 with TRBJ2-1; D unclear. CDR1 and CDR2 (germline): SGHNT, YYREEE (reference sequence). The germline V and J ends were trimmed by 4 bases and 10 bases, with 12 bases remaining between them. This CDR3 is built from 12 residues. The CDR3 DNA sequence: TGTGCCAGCAGCCAAGAGATGGGGGAGCAGTTCTTC. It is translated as CASSQEMGEQFF.